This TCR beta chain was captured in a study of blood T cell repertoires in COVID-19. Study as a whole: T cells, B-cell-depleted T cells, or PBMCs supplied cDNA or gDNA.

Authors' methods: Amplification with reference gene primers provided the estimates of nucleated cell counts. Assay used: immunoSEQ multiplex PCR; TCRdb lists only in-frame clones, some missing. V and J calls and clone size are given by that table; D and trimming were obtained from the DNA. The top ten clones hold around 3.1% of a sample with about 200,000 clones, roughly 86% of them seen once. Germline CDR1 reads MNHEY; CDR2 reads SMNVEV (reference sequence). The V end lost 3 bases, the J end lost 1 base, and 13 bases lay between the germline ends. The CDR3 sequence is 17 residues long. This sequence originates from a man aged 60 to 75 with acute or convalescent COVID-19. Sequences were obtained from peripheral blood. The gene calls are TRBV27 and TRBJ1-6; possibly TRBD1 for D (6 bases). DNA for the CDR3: TGTGCCAGCAGTTTTCGAAACAGGGTTTCCTATAATTCACCCCTCCACTTT. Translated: CASSFRNRVSYNSPLHF.